This T cell receptor beta chain was recorded in a study of OX40 agonist ivuxolimab in advanced cancers. Comments on this clone: Its antigen remains unidentified.

Produced via immunoSEQ multiplex PCR; TCRdb's table is partial and in-frame only. Of 130,000 or so clones detected, 93% appear once; the ten largest clones hold approximately 0.15%. Trimming pared 4 bases from V and 0 bases from J, leaving 8 bases between. The CDR3 has 14 residues. Germline-derived CDR1 and CDR2 are SGHRS and YFSETQ. Study outcomes and limitations: Within 6 weeks, CD4+ and CD8+ blood T cells expanded clonally at 0.1 to 3.0 mg/kg. Expanded clones were, on average, more numerous among CD8+ T cells than CD4+.

The source was CD4+ or CD8+ T cells sorted from blood, collected in a trial of the OX40 agonist ivuxolimab. The TCR was taken from an adult with an advanced solid tumor such as melanoma, head and neck, liver or kidney cancer. The chain couples TRBV5-1 to TRBJ2-1; no clear D gene. CDR3 amino acids: CASSRDASYNEQFF. The DNA of the CDR3 is TGCGCCAGCAGCCGCGACGCCTCCTACAATGAGCAGTTCTTC.